A selection of T cell receptor beta chains follows, all from one sample in a study of PD-L1 blockade in urothelial cancer. TCRdb keeps only in-frame clones here, not all; method: immunoSEQ multiplex PCR. Of 85,000 to 95,000 clones in the sample, 90% were seen once. The starting material was PBMCs, obtained around atezolizumab (anti-PD-L1) treatment. These receptors all stem from a man aged 55 to 70 with urothelial cancer. Both conserved end residues are part of each CDR3. A D gene is named only where the DNA matches it firmly.

d_gene	v_gene	j_gene	CDR3aa
TRBD2	TRBV28	TRBJ2-2	CASSCRLAGANEHRGAVF
TRBD1	TRBV5-1	TRBJ1-1	CASSLVQGATGTEAFF
TRBD2	TRBV5-4	TRBJ2-3	CASSPSGTRGTDTQYF
TRBD1	TRBV5-4	TRBJ2-2	CASSKGQGSGELFF
TRBD1	TRBV29-1	TRBJ1-1	CSVGRDREAFF
-	TRBV6-6	TRBJ1-2	CASSYGPGSGYTF
-	TRBV6-1	TRBJ1-2	CASSDGGVGGYTF
-	TRBV27	TRBJ2-1	CASSPYAVSSYNEQFF
-	TRBV6-1	TRBJ2-6	CASSDPGRQYSGANVLTF
TRBD1	TRBV6-6	TRBJ1-2	CATRQGRILYGYTF
-	TRBV5-6	TRBJ2-1	CASSLTGYNEQFF
-	TRBV30	TRBJ1-5	CAWTSRANQPQHF
-	TRBV18	TRBJ2-5	CASSPPGQTQETQYF
-	TRBV11-3	TRBJ1-2	CASSLDGNGYTF
-	TRBV9	TRBJ2-5	CASSVDPEETQYF
-	TRBV7-2	TRBJ2-7	CASSLAGAPSEQYF
TRBD2	TRBV7-8	TRBJ2-1	CASRPAGGSYNEQFF
TRBD1	TRBV6-1	TRBJ1-5	CASTQRDRDHQPQHF
-	TRBV7-3	TRBJ2-2	CASSNGQNTGELFF
-	TRBV9	TRBJ2-7	CASSTETGSEQYF
TRBD1	TRBV4-3	TRBJ1-2	CASSQDRGYGYTF
-	TRBV7-6	TRBJ1-5	CASSLEHRGQPQHF
-	TRBV7-2	TRBJ1-1	CASSSQGGMNTEAFF
TRBD2	TRBV7-6	TRBJ2-7	CASSLGGREQYF
TRBD1	TRBV4-1	TRBJ2-3	CASSDHRGLADTQYF
-	TRBV18	TRBJ2-1	CASSGGSEQFF
-	TRBV19	TRBJ1-2	CASSMRDTSLNYGYTF
-	TRBV27	TRBJ2-2	CASSPRAQFAGELFF
-	TRBV6-1	TRBJ2-7	CASSVGRSYEQYF
-	TRBV2	TRBJ2-5	CASSDSTGTETQYF
-	TRBV5-4	TRBJ2-6	CASSEQGSGANVLTF
-	TRBV28	TRBJ2-7	CASSLAAGLGEQYF
-	TRBV5-8	TRBJ1-2	CASSLRLGAVWVNYGYTF
-	TRBV11-2	TRBJ1-1	CASSLDRSEAFF
-	TRBV7-2	TRBJ2-3	CASSLVTDTDTQYF
-	TRBV12-2	TRBJ1-1	CASRYPGTEAFF
-	TRBV4-2	TRBJ2-7	CASSRGGFPTEQYF
-	TRBV7-9	TRBJ1-3	CASSRGGFGNTIYF
TRBD2	TRBV5-1	TRBJ2-2	CASSMAPQLAGGLTGELFF
-	TRBV13	TRBJ2-6	CASSLGRFLGSTKGANVLTF
-	TRBV19	TRBJ1-3	CASSFREDTIYF
-	TRBV29-1	TRBJ2-1	CSVEGGVSGQFF
TRBD2	TRBV6-1	TRBJ2-5	CASSDGGAVGETQYF
-	TRBV5-1	TRBJ1-1	CASSLERQRSMNTEAFF
-	TRBV15	TRBJ1-2	CATSRDSQGYGYTF
-	TRBV7-8	TRBJ1-3	CASSLLGRSSGNTIYF
TRBD2	TRBV27	TRBJ2-3	CASSLKLKAGDFGDTQYF
TRBD2	TRBV7-9	TRBJ2-1	CASSMAGGRNEQFF
-	TRBV7-2	TRBJ1-1	CASSLAYGNTEAFF
TRBD1	TRBV4-3	TRBJ1-2	CASSQDRDRGRGYTF
-	TRBV28	TRBJ1-5	CASSSRLSYSNQPQHF
-	TRBV6-5	TRBJ2-7	CASSATGVYEQYF
-	TRBV28	TRBJ1-5	CASREGDQPQHF
-	TRBV27	TRBJ2-7	CASNNRGGTYEQYF
TRBD2	TRBV2	TRBJ2-5	CASSIGRDYEETQYF
-	TRBV15	TRBJ2-7	CATSRHRTGSYEQYF
-	TRBV15	TRBJ2-3	CATSVFNTDTQYF
-	TRBV30	TRBJ2-1	CAWRRGQTEQFF